This T cell receptor (beta chain) was sequenced for a study of OX40 agonist ivuxolimab in advanced cancers. As for the study in general: Patients were given ivuxolimab, an antibody that agonizes OX40 (CD134). Subjects had a mean age of roughly 60 years, with a range of roughly 20 to 80; around 84% were male.

Drawing of blood for sampling happened at baseline, at cycle 4 day 1, and at cycle 7 day 1. This clone has only a few counts. Its specificity is not known. Clones were read by immunoSEQ multiplex PCR, and TCRdb kept only the in-frame ones, dropping some. Among 53,000 or so clones listed, over 75% were seen once. Overall study results and limits: In general, CD8+ T cells held more expanded clones than CD4+ did, on average.

Trimming removed 5 bases at V and 5 bases at J, with 15 bases between. The CDR3 sequence is 14 residues long. Germline values: CDR1 LNHNV, CDR2 YYDKDF (reference sequence). The material sequenced was CD4+ or CD8+ T cells sorted from blood, taken in a trial of the OX40 agonist ivuxolimab. V and J are TRBV15 and TRBJ1-2, with a weak D call TRBD1 (5 bases). The sequence was obtained from an adult with an advanced solid tumor such as melanoma, head and neck, liver or kidney cancer. The chain's CDR3 is CATSGREALYGYTF. The CDR3 DNA is TGTGCCACCAGCGGCAGGGAGGCCCTATATGGCTACACCTTC.